Below, 31 T cell receptor beta chains from the same sample are listed, as sequenced in a study of OX40 agonist ivuxolimab in advanced cancers. The table came from immunoSEQ multiplex PCR; TCRdb's copy has only in-frame clones and leaves some out. This repertoire shows about 86,000 clones, approximately 90% found once; its top ten account for roughly 1.5%. The sample consisted of CD4+ or CD8+ T cells sorted from blood, taken in a trial of the OX40 agonist ivuxolimab. Every receptor here comes from an adult with an advanced solid tumor such as melanoma, head and neck, liver or kidney cancer.

This clone was picked up a small number of times. This sequence joins TRBV7-9 and TRBJ1-1; the D is unclear. The CDR3 has 13 amino acids. Trimming took off 1 base at V and 10 bases at J, with 13 bases between the two ends. Germline V gene sequence: CDR1 SEHNR, CDR2 FQNEAQ (reference sequence). The CDR3 sequence is CASSLGVGDRAFF. CDR3 nucleotide sequence: TGTGCCAGCAGCTTAGGAGTCGGGGATCGAGCTTTCTTT. Complete variable domain (other parts from reference TRBV7-9 and TRBJ1-1): DTGVSQNPRHKITKRGQNVTFRCDPISEHNRLYWYRQTLGQGPEFLTYFQNEAQLEKSRLLSDRFSAERPKGSFSTLEIQRTEQGDSAMYLCASSLGVGDRAFFGQGTRLTVV.

The chain employs TRBV11-2 and TRBJ2-2; D is perhaps TRBD2 (6 bases). Germline values: CDR1 SGHAT, CDR2 FQNNGV. The length of the CDR3 is 18 residues. Between the trimmed V and J ends, which lost 4 bases and 6 bases, there was a span of 24 bases. The CDR3 nucleotides read TGTGCCAGCAGCTCTACCCCAGAGCTAGCGTTATCTTCCGGGGAGCTGTTTTTT. Translation gives CASSSTPELALSSGELFF. Complete variable domain (other parts from reference TRBV11-2 and TRBJ2-2): EAGVAQSPRYKIIEKRQSVAFWCNPISGHATLYWYQQILGQGPKLLIQFQNNGVVDDSQLPKDRFSAERLKGVDSTLKIQPAKLEDSAVYLCASSSTPELALSSGELFFGEGSRLTVL.

This chain joins TRBV28 and TRBJ1-2; the D gene is possibly TRBD1 (5 bases). V lost 5 bases, J lost 6 bases, and 22 bases lay in between. The CDR3 is 16 residues long. Germline V gene sequence: CDR1 MDHEN, CDR2 SYDVKM. DNA of the CDR3: TGTGCCAGCAGTCCTTTATCAGGGAACCTCCTGAATGGCTACACCTTC. As protein: CASSPLSGNLLNGYTF.

The chain links TRBV29-1 to TRBJ2-1, with TRBD2 identical over 9 bases. The CDR3 extends over 16 amino acids. The V gene end was trimmed by 1 base and the J gene end by 9 bases; junction bases not matched to a gene: 13. Germline CDR1 SQVTM, CDR2 ANQGSEA. The CDR3 DNA reads TGCAGCGTTGAAGGTGTAGGGCGGGGGGGCTCAGGTGAGCAGTTCTTC. This encodes CSVEGVGRGGSGEQFF.

The CDR3 sequence: CASRQGTSNQPQHF. The DNA for the CDR3 is TGTGCCAGCCGACAGGGAACTAGCAATCAGCCCCAGCATTTT. The chain couples TRBV6-6 to TRBJ1-5, with TRBD1 matching 7 bases. The V and J ends lost 8 bases and 0 bases, in that order; junction bases with no gene match: 4. CDR3 size: 14 residues. Looked up from germline, CDR1 is MNHNY and CDR2 is SVGAGI (reference sequence).

The chain couples TRBV9 to TRBJ2-3; D is perhaps TRBD1 (5 bases). The CDR3 runs 17 residues. Trimming removed 0 bases at V and 8 bases at J, with 22 bases between. The germline gives CDR1 SGDLS, CDR2 YYNGEE. The CDR3 sequence: CASSVAGLATDSFTQYF. CDR3 in DNA: TGTGCCAGCAGCGTAGCTGGCTTGGCTACAGACAGTTTTACGCAGTATTTT.

This chain uses TRBV7-3 with TRBJ1-3; no reliable D call. V was clipped by 1 base and J by 3 bases, with 13 bases between them. CDR3 length: 16 amino acids. Germline CDR1 and CDR2: SGHTA and FQGTGA. CDR3 sequence (DNA): TGTGCCAGCAGCTTAATGGGCAGATCGGATGGAAACACCATATATTTT. This encodes CASSLMGRSDGNTIYF.

This clone was picked up one time. The chain joins TRBV7-8 to TRBJ2-7; D unresolved. This CDR3 contains 14 residues. Trimming took 8 bases from V and 2 from J, leaving 16 bases between them. Germline lookup yields CDR1 SGHVS and CDR2 FQNEAQ. The CDR3: CASSTWQSTYEQYF. The CDR3 DNA reads as TGTGCCAGCTCAACCTGGCAGTCAACCTACGAGCAGTACTTC.

V usage is TRBV9 and J usage is TRBJ2-2; 7 bases line up with TRBD2. CDR1 is SGDLS, CDR2 YYNGEE, per germline. Trimming took 4 bases from V and 6 from J; bases not matched to a gene: 9. This CDR3 has 15 residues. The CDR3 is CASSLGTNLAGELFF. The CDR3 DNA is TGTGCCAGCAGCCTCGGGACTAATTTGGCCGGGGAGCTGTTTTTT.

This chain uses TRBV27 with TRBJ2-2, with D hard to call. Germline assignment: CDR1 MNHEY and CDR2 SMNVEV (reference sequence). This CDR3 region has 12 residues. The V end was cut by 5 bases, the J end by 3 bases, with 4 bases between. The CDR3, as DNA: TGTGCCAGCAGTACACACACCGGGGAGCTGTTTTTT. Protein product: CASSTHTGELFF.

The gene calls are TRBV5-6 and TRBJ1-6; D gene unclear. The CDR3 contains 13 residues. V was clipped by 7 bases and J by 6 bases, with 11 bases between them. From germline, CDR1 is SGHDT and CDR2 YYEEEE. The CDR3 protein is CASGRTANSPLHF. DNA of the CDR3: TGTGCCAGCGGCAGGACGGCTAATTCACCCCTCCACTTT.

Details on this clone: The junction departs from germline at one end; a sequencing error may be responsible. The chain couples TRBV7-7 to TRBJ1-5, with D possibly matching TRBD1 (5 bases). The CDR3 contains 13 residues. The V gene's germline CDR1 is SSHAT and CDR2 FNYEAQ (reference sequence). For the CDR3, the DNA is TGTGCTAGCAGCGCGGGGCGAGATCAGCCCCAGCATTTT. It is translated as CASSAGRDQPQHF.

This clone was seen only once. This chain uses TRBV9 with TRBJ1-2, with 10 nucleotides matching TRBD1. The trim removed 6 bases at V and 10 bases at J, leaving 9 bases unmatched. From germline, CDR1 is SGDLS and CDR2 YYNGEE. The CDR3 is 13 residues long. CDR3 nucleotides: TGTGCCAGCAAGGCGGGACAGGGGACCTCCTACACCTTC. This sequence encodes CASKAGQGTSYTF.

V gene TRBV18 combines with J gene TRBJ1-5, with 9 bases identical to TRBD1. This CDR3 spans 15 amino acids. J lost 7 bases, V lost 3 bases, and 7 bases had no gene match. The germline gives CDR1 KGHSH, CDR2 LQKENI. In nucleotides, the CDR3 is TGTGCCAGCTCACCGCAGGGACAGGGATCACAGCCCCAGCATTTT. It is translated as CASSPQGQGSQPQHF.

CDR3 region: CASTRSGGVTRANVLTF. CDR3 sequence (DNA): TGTGCCAGCACCCGAAGCGGGGGGGTAACGCGGGCCAACGTCCTGACTTTC. V is TRBV25-1 and J is TRBJ2-6; 10 bases are a match to TRBD2. V dropped 7 bases and J dropped 5; count of bases not matched to a gene: 11. CDR1 and CDR2 (germline): MGHDK, SYGVNS. This CDR3 comprises 17 residues. Full variable domain (rest looked up from reference TRBV25-1 and TRBJ2-6): EADIYQTPRYLVIGTGKKITLECSQTMGHDKMYWYQQDPGMELHLIHYSYGVNSTEKGDLSSESTVSRIRTEHFPLTLESARPSHTSQYLCASTRSGGVTRANVLTFGAGSRLTVL.

The V gene is TRBV5-1, the J gene TRBJ2-1, with 14 positions matching TRBD2. Germline CDR1 is SGHRS and CDR2 is YFSETQ. The CDR3 is made up of 17 amino acids. The J segment lost 9 bases and the V segment lost 6 bases, leaving 14 bases of the junction unmatched. CDR3 coding DNA: TGCGCCAGCACCCCTAGCTTGCCGGGGACTAGCGGGGGTGAGCAGTTCTTC. This gives the protein CASTPSLPGTSGGEQFF. Looking up the rest from reference TRBV5-1 and TRBJ2-1 gives the full variable domain: KAGVTQTPRYLIKTRGQQVTLSCSPISGHRSVSWYQQTPGQGLQFLFEYFSETQRNKGNFPGRFSGRQFSNSRSEMNVSTLELGDSALYLCASTPSLPGTSGGEQFFGPGTRLTVL.

The rearrangement uses TRBV19 and TRBJ2-7; D may be TRBD1 (6 bases). Trimming cost V 5 bases and J 6 bases, with 8 bases left between them. Germline CDR1 LNHDA, CDR2 SQIVND (reference sequence). CDR3 length: 11 amino acids. The CDR3 region is CASSQGTEQYF. DNA of the CDR3: TGTGCCAGTAGTCAGGGGACCGAGCAGTACTTC.

The chain carries TRBV7-2 and TRBJ2-2; possible D gene TRBD2, 5 bases. This CDR3 comprises 15 residues. CDR1 is SGHTA, CDR2 FQGNSA, per germline. V was shortened by 2 bases and J by 4 bases, with 11 bases between the two germline ends. As DNA, the CDR3 is TGTGCCAGCAGCTTACGGGGAGCTCCCACCGGGGAGCTGTTTTTT. Encoded protein: CASSLRGAPTGELFF.

The chain has TRBV19 and TRBJ2-1, with D unresolved. Trimming removed 3 bases from V and 2 bases from J, with 8 bases in between. Germline CDR1 is LNHDA and CDR2 is SQIVND (reference sequence). This CDR3 spans 14 amino acids. The CDR3 DNA is TGTGCCAGTAGTATCAGGAAGACCTACAATGAGCAGTTCTTC. Amino acids: CASSIRKTYNEQFF.

This rearrangement joins TRBV28 to TRBJ2-2; TRBD1 or TRBD2 may be the D gene (5 bases each). The CDR3 runs 15 residues. Germline lookup yields CDR1 MDHEN and CDR2 SYDVKM. Trimming took off 4 bases at V and 8 bases at J, with 17 bases between the two ends. In DNA form, the CDR3 reads TGTGCCAGCAGTTCCGGGACCAACATTGGGGGGGAGCTGTTTTTT. Translation: CASSSGTNIGGELFF.

V and J are TRBV27 and TRBJ1-2, with D uncertain. CDR1 and CDR2 (germline): MNHEY, SMNVEV (reference sequence). Trimming removed 5 bases at V and 2 bases at J, with 15 bases between. The CDR3 extends over 15 amino acids. CDR3 protein: CASSAFGRVNYGYTF. CDR3 sequence (DNA): TGTGCCAGCAGTGCCTTCGGACGGGTCAACTATGGCTACACCTTC.

The rearrangement uses TRBV28 and TRBJ1-1; possible D gene TRBD1, 5 bases. The germline V and J ends were trimmed by 3 bases and 1 base, with 12 bases remaining between them. The CDR3 extends over 15 amino acids. Germline-derived CDR1 and CDR2 are MDHEN and SYDVKM. CDR3 in DNA: TGTGCCAGCAGTTTCCCTCAGGGCGGGAACACTGAAGCTTTCTTT. This translates into CASSFPQGGNTEAFF.

This sequence joins TRBV7-2 and TRBJ2-5, with a tentative D call TRBD2 (5 bases). The CDR3 consists of 13 residues. Trimming removed 4 bases at V and 5 bases at J, with 11 bases between. Germline CDR1 SGHTA, CDR2 FQGNSA. CDR3 amino acids: CASSSTRTETQYF. DNA for the CDR3: TGTGCCAGCAGCTCCACTAGGACGGAGACCCAGTACTTC.

The genes are TRBV27 and TRBJ1-6; weak D call: TRBD1 (6 bases). Germline V gene lookup returns CDR1 MNHEY and CDR2 SMNVEV (reference sequence). This CDR3 comprises 16 residues. The V end lost 8 bases, the J end lost 10 bases, and 24 bases lay between the germline ends. CDR3 sequence reads: CASCVTGTSWRSPLHF. The CDR3 DNA reads TGTGCCAGCTGCGTAACCGGGACATCCTGGAGGTCACCCCTCCACTTT.

This clone was seen a single time. V gene TRBV15 combines with J gene TRBJ2-4; tentative D call: TRBD1 (7 bases). Germline assignment: CDR1 LNHNV and CDR2 YYDKDF (reference sequence). The CDR3 is made up of 16 amino acids. V was cut by 3 bases and J by 9 bases, with 21 bases left in between. The CDR3 protein is CATSSLKGAGNVIQYF. The DNA of the CDR3 is TGTGCCACCAGCAGCCTAAAGGGGGCGGGGAATGTCATTCAGTACTTC. The complete variable domain, with remaining parts taken from reference TRBV15 and TRBJ2-4, reads DAMVIQNPRYQVTQFGKPVTLSCSQTLNHNVMYWYQQKSSQAPKLLFHYYDKDFNNEADTPDNFQSRRPNTSFCFLDIRSPGLGDTAMYLCATSSLKGAGNVIQYFGAGTRLSVL.

V is TRBV30 and J is TRBJ2-2; no clear D gene. In germline, CDR1 is GTSNPN, CDR2 SVGIG (reference sequence). Trimming left V 7 bases short and J 4 bases short, with 22 bases between. The CDR3 extends over 16 amino acids. Here the CDR3 reads CASPPAAQWSTGELFF. The CDR3 nucleotides are TGTGCCTCCCCCCCCGCGGCGCAATGGTCCACCGGGGAGCTGTTTTTT.

The chain is built from TRBV7-3 and TRBJ2-1; D gene uncertain. In germline, CDR1 is SGHTA, CDR2 FQGTGA. The CDR3 is made up of 14 amino acids. V lost 0 bases to trimming and J lost 7 bases, with 10 bases between them. This chain's CDR3 is CASSLTGDGNEQFF. The CDR3 DNA is TGTGCCAGCAGCTTAACCGGTGACGGAAATGAGCAGTTCTTC. The whole variable domain, remainder taken from reference TRBV7-3 and TRBJ2-1, is GAGVSQTPSNKVTEKGKYVELRCDPISGHTALYWYRQSLGQGPEFLIYFQGTGAADDSGLPNDRFFAVRPEGSVSTLKIQRTERGDSAVYLCASSLTGDGNEQFFGPGTRLTVL.

V usage is TRBV9 and J usage is TRBJ1-3; possibly TRBD1 for D (5 bases). There are 13 residues in the CDR3. Trimming stripped 0 bases from V and 7 bases from J, with 8 bases between. CDR1 and CDR2 (germline): SGDLS, YYNGEE. The CDR3 DNA reads TGTGCCAGCAGCGTAGGGGGCCTCAACACCATATATTTT. Translation: CASSVGGLNTIYF.

The chain links TRBV7-8 to TRBJ1-3; 8 nucleotides line up with TRBD1. The germline CDR1 and CDR2 sequences are SGHVS and FQNEAQ. This CDR3 comprises 12 residues. After removal of 8 bases from V and 8 bases from J, the junction contained 5 bases not matched to a gene. The CDR3, as DNA: TGTGCCAGCGGACAGGGCCCGGACACCATATATTTT. It yields the protein CASGQGPDTIYF.

This clone was seen repeatedly, ten times or more. V and J are TRBV11-3 and TRBJ2-1, with D unclear. Trimming stripped 1 base from V and 9 bases from J, with 10 bases between. Germline lookup yields CDR1 SGHNT and CDR2 YENEEA. The CDR3 totals 13 residues. This CDR3 reads CASSLVSQSEQFF. The CDR3 DNA reads as TGTGCCAGCAGCTTAGTTTCGCAAAGTGAGCAGTTCTTC.

In DNA form, the CDR3 reads TGTGCCAGCAGTTACTTGACTAGCAGGACAGATACGCAGTATTTT. Translated, it gives CASSYLTSRTDTQYF. J is TRBJ2-3 and V is TRBV6-6, with 7 bases identical to TRBD2. Germline trimming cut 1 base from V and 3 bases from J; bases unmatched to any gene: 4. In germline, CDR1 is MNHNY, CDR2 SVGAGI (reference sequence). The CDR3 runs to 15 residues.